This entry features one T cell receptor beta chain sequence. In the source study's methods: How many nucleated cells were present was estimated from reference gene primer amplification. Assay: immunoSEQ multiplex PCR; the TCRdb copy retains only in-frame clones and omits some. The V and J calls and the clone size are those of that table, but D and trimming were determined from the DNA. This sample has some 150,000 clones, with 81% found just once. The V and J ends lost 2 bases and 1 base, in that order; junction bases with no gene match: 7. CDR1 LGHDT and CDR2 YNNKEL come from the germline V gene (reference sequence). There are 16 residues in the CDR3. This sample was included in a study of blood T cell repertoires in COVID-19. Across the whole study: There were acute and convalescent COVID-19 samples, and they came from the United States, Italy and Spain.

The source material was peripheral blood. The receptor was isolated from an older woman with active or convalescent COVID-19. The chain recombines TRBV3-1 (or the pseudogene TRBV3-2) with TRBJ2-5, with TRBD2 identical over 7 bases. CDR3 region: CASSQKWGGRQETQYF. The CDR3 DNA follows: TGTGCCAGCAGCCAAAAATGGGGGGGTCGCCAAGAGACCCAGTACTTC.